A selection of T cell receptor beta chains follows, all from one sample in a study of tumor-infiltrating lymphocytes in oesophageal squamous cell carcinoma. Using its own MiXCR run on the PCR reads, TCRdb lists one record per CDR3 protein. The profile covers 15,000 to 20,000 distinct CDR3 sequences, with 40% to 55% appearing a single time and 23% taken by the ten largest. Sequencing was carried out using esophageal tumor tissue. The receptors come from a male donor with esophageal squamous cell carcinoma. CDR3s include the opening cysteine and the closing phenylalanine or tryptophan. A D gene is named only where the DNA matches it firmly. Only some rows state a clone size, as once, few, many or a class for expanded clones.

cdr3_nt cdr3_aa clone_size d_call j_call v_call cdr3_length
TGTGCCAGCAGCCGGGGACAGGGGTCCGACGAGCAGTTCTTC CASSRGQGSDEQFF . TRBD1 TRBJ2-1 TRBV7-6 14
TGTGCCACCAGTGACCCCTCGGACAGAGATTTAAGCAATCAGCCCCAGCATTTT CATSDPSDRDLSNQPQHF . . TRBJ1-5 TRBV24-1 18
TGTGCCAGCAGCCTCGGGACTAGCGGGGGGGCAGGGATTCAGTACTTC CASSLGTSGGAGIQYF . TRBD2 TRBJ2-4 TRBV7-3 16
TGTGCCAGCAGCTTAGCCATCGGGACGACGAATGAGCAGTTCTTC CASSLAIGTTNEQFF . . TRBJ2-1 TRBV7-9 15
TGTGCCAGCAGCGAAACTCCGGGACTAGCGGGAAGAGAGACCCAGTACTTC CASSETPGLAGRETQYF few TRBD2 TRBJ2-5 TRBV7-3 17
TGTGCCACCCAGGGAGGGGAGACCCAGTACTTC CATQGGETQYF . TRBD2 TRBJ2-5 TRBV6-8 11
TGTGCCAGCAGCTCTGCCCTGGGTAGCGGGGGGAACGAGCAGTACTTC CASSSALGSGGNEQYF . TRBD2 TRBJ2-7 TRBV7-8 16
TGTGCCAGCAGCTCGCTTCACCGTAATGAAAAACTGTTTTTT CASSSLHRNEKLFF once . TRBJ1-4 TRBV7-6 14
TGTGCCAGCAGTTCCCAGCTCTCGGTTGGAGTGTTGGACACTGAAGCTTTCTTT CASSSQLSVGVLDTEAFF few . TRBJ1-1 TRBV12-3/TRBV12-4 18
TGTGCCAGCAGCCGGACTAGCGGGAGTAAAAATGAGCAGTTCTTC CASSRTSGSKNEQFF . TRBD2 TRBJ2-1 TRBV12-3/TRBV12-4 15
TGTGCCAGCAGCTTAGTCGCCAGGGGGCCCTACAATGAGCAGTACTTC CASSLVARGPYNEQYF . TRBD1 TRBJ2-7 TRBV7-2 16
TGTGCCAGCAGCTTGGCGTACCCGAACCATGGCTACACCTTC CASSLAYPNHGYTF . . TRBJ1-2 TRBV5-3 14
TGTGCCAGCAGTTTATCAGCTTTTGGTGTGAATGAGCAGTTCTTC CASSLSAFGVNEQFF . . TRBJ2-1 TRBV27 15
TGTGCCAGCAGCCCTAGCGGGAGGGCGCTTGGGGCCAACGTCCTGACTTTC CASSPSGRALGANVLTF . TRBD2 TRBJ2-6 TRBV28 17
TGTGCCAGTAGTATAGAGGGGGGGCCTGCCCGAAATGAGCAGTTCTTC CASSIEGGPARNEQFF . . TRBJ2-1 TRBV19 16
TGTGCCAGCGGCTCCCCTAGGTTGGAGCTGTTTTTT CASGSPRLELFF few . TRBJ2-2 TRBV6-2/TRBV6-3 12
TGTGCCAGCAGCGAAGGACAGGGGCCCTCCTACAATGAGCAGTACTTC CASSEGQGPSYNEQYF few TRBD1 TRBJ2-7 TRBV7-8 16
TGTGCCAGCAGCTTCCGGGGCAACACAGATACGCAGTATTTT CASSFRGNTDTQYF medium-sized . TRBJ2-3 TRBV7-6 14
TGTGCCAGCAGTTTGGGCGGATACACAGATACGCAGTATTTT CASSLGGYTDTQYF . . TRBJ2-3 TRBV12-3/TRBV12-4 14
TGTGCCAGCAGCTTAGGGCTAAGTGTGGCCAACGTCCTGACTTTC CASSLGLSVANVLTF many . TRBJ2-6 TRBV7-2 15
TGTGCCAGCAGCCCAATATGGGACTCCTCCTACGAGCAGTACTTC CASSPIWDSSYEQYF . . TRBJ2-7 TRBV11-2 15
TGTGCCAGTAGTCGCGTGGGGAGCACAGATACGCAGTATTTT CASSRVGSTDTQYF many . TRBJ2-3 TRBV19 14
TGTGCCAGCAGCTTAGGGAGGGGACGTGGCTACACCTTC CASSLGRGRGYTF . . TRBJ1-2 TRBV7-3 13
TGTGCCAGCAGCCTGGGACTACCTTTCGGGGAGGGAGAGACCCAGTACTTC CASSLGLPFGEGETQYF . TRBD2 TRBJ2-5 TRBV11-3 17
TGCGCCAGCAGCCAAGGGGGCGGGGGAGGGCCTGTTGATACGCAGTATTTT CASSQGGGGGPVDTQYF . TRBD2 TRBJ2-3 TRBV4-3 17
TGTGCCAGCAGTCCACAGATGAACACTGAAGCTTTCTTT CASSPQMNTEAFF few . TRBJ1-1 TRBV7-2 13
TGCGCCAGCAGCTTGGGGGGCCTCCAGTTCTTC CASSLGGLQFF many . TRBJ2-1 TRBV5-1 11
TGTGCCAGCCGATCCGCGGAGGGCTCCTACGAGCAGTACTTC CASRSAEGSYEQYF . . TRBJ2-7 TRBV5-3 14
TGCGCCAGCAGCCAACGACAAGGCGGGAGGGCGGGTAATGAGCAGTTCTTC CASSQRQGGRAGNEQFF many TRBD2 TRBJ2-1 TRBV4-3 17
TGTGCCATCAGTGACTCCGGGGGAGGGAGGTGGAATCAGCCCCAGCATTTT CAISDSGGGRWNQPQHF many . TRBJ1-5 TRBV10-3 17
TGTGCCAGCAGTACACAGGAACGGGGGAGCACTGAAGCTTTCTTT CASSTQERGSTEAFF many . TRBJ1-1 TRBV27 15
TGCGCCAGCAGCCCTCCAGGAACAGGGTTTCATGGGGGCTACACCTTC CASSPPGTGFHGGYTF . . TRBJ1-2 TRBV5-1 16
TGTGCCAGCAGCTTAGTCTCTTCCCCCGAGCAGTACTTC CASSLVSSPEQYF . . TRBJ2-7 TRBV7-2 13
TGTGCCAGCAGTTACTCTCGGATCTCTGGAAACACCATATATTTT CASSYSRISGNTIYF . . TRBJ1-3 TRBV6-6 15
TGTGCCAGCTCACCCTTAGACAGAGCCTACGAGCAGTACTTC CASSPLDRAYEQYF few . TRBJ2-7 TRBV18 14
TGTGCCAGCAGCCCCGGGGGGATCGAGCAGTACTTC CASSPGGIEQYF . TRBD2 TRBJ2-7 TRBV7-2 12
TGTGCCAGCAGCTTCGGACAAGGACCCCTCCACTTT CASSFGQGPLHF few . TRBJ1-6 TRBV7-6 12
TGTGCCAGCAGCCGCCAGCGGGACTCCTACAATGAGCAGTTCTTC CASSRQRDSYNEQFF many TRBD2 TRBJ2-1 TRBV3-1 15
TGTGCCAGCAGCTTAGCGCGGTCGGGAGGGCCTCGAGAGACCCAGTACTTC CASSLARSGGPRETQYF . TRBD2 TRBJ2-5 TRBV7-2 17
TGTGCCAGCAGCTCAAGTGGGGGTTCCTACAATGAGCAGTTCTTC CASSSSGGSYNEQFF large . TRBJ2-1 TRBV7-3 15
TGTGCCAGCAGCCTAGGGACTTATCTCTACGAGCAGTACTTC CASSLGTYLYEQYF once . TRBJ2-7 TRBV11-2 14
TGTGCCAGCAGCTTAGCGCTTATGGGCCTGAGCTCCTACAATGAGCAGTTCTTC CASSLALMGLSSYNEQFF . . TRBJ2-1 TRBV7-2 18
TGTGCCAGCACTCCAGGGGGGGGGGCAGATACGCAGTATTTT CASTPGGGADTQYF medium-sized . TRBJ2-3 TRBV12-3/TRBV12-4 14
TGTGCCAGCAGCTTAAAGCGGGATTCCTACGAGCAGTACTTC CASSLKRDSYEQYF few TRBD2 TRBJ2-7 TRBV7-8 14
TGTGCCAGCAGTTGGGACAGCCTTGAGCGGCTGCTGTACAATGAGCAGTACTTC CASSWDSLERLLYNEQYF few TRBD1 TRBJ2-7 TRBV7-6 18
TGTGCCAGCAGTTCTATAGGGACGCAAGCTTTCTTT CASSSIGTQAFF . . TRBJ1-1 TRBV6-1 12
TGTGCCAGCAGCTTAGAGTTAGGCGTGAACACCGGGGAGCTGTTTTTT CASSLELGVNTGELFF . . TRBJ2-2 TRBV7-4 16
TGTGCCAGCACCCCGGGCCGACTTGGTGAGCAGTTCTTC CASTPGRLGEQFF medium-sized . TRBJ2-1 TRBV27 13
TGTGCCAGCAGCTTAAGCGGCAATGAGCAGTTCTTC CASSLSGNEQFF . . TRBJ2-1 TRBV7-6 12
TGTGCCAGCAGCATAATAGGTGTCACGCCACAAGATGGCTACACCTTC CASSIIGVTPQDGYTF medium-sized . TRBJ1-2 TRBV7-9 16
TGTGCCAGCAGCTTAGAGGGGACTAGCGGGATGTATGAGCAGTTCTTC CASSLEGTSGMYEQFF few TRBD2 TRBJ2-1 TRBV7-2 16
TGTGCCAGCAGCACATATAGGGGACAAACCAACTATGGCTACACCTTC CASSTYRGQTNYGYTF . . TRBJ1-2 TRBV7-2 16
TGTGCCAGCAGTTTCCTTACAGATACGCAGTATTTT CASSFLTDTQYF few . TRBJ2-3 TRBV12-3/TRBV12-4 12
TGTGCCAGCAGTTTAATACAGGGGGCGGTGTACGAGCAGTACTTC CASSLIQGAVYEQYF . TRBD1 TRBJ2-7 TRBV12-3/TRBV12-4 15
TGTGCCAGCAGCTTAGAGGCAGGGGCCTCCTACAATGAGCAGTACTTC CASSLEAGASYNEQYF . . TRBJ2-7 TRBV7-6 16
TGTGCCAGCAGCTCGGTCGGGAACGTGAATACGCAGTATTTT CASSSVGNVNTQYF few . TRBJ2-3 TRBV7-2 14
TGTGCCAGCAGCTTAACGGGGACCGAGCAGTACTTC CASSLTGTEQYF . . TRBJ2-7 TRBV11-1 12